Detailed here is one T cell receptor (beta chain). This clone's antigen is unknown. Base-call qualities are not available, and no considerably larger clone is one nucleotide away. This entry comes from a study of control samples from healthy donors and cancer patients (dated by TCRdb to 2019 to 2021). Cut back by 1 base and 3 bases, the V and J ends lie 8 bases apart. For CDR1 and CDR2, the germline V gene (reference sequence) lists LNHDA and SQIVND. Spanning cysteine to phenylalanine, the CDR3 consists of 14 amino acids. CDR3 DNA only is kept here, 42 bases in frame from base 1. Library creation used the immunoSEQ multiplex PCR assay. TCRdb re-hosts the immuneACCESS table, in-frame sequences only. Its copies lack some clones; in the studies checked, an unresolved V gene accounts for under half of them, and the cause for the rest is not known. This sample lists under 150,000 clones; about 93% were detected once. Roughly 2.5% of the sample is held by the ten biggest clonotypes.

The source is a man aged 30-40 years in good health. Material for sequencing was blood. The V and J segments used are TRBV19 and TRBJ2-3; confidence is insufficient to name the D gene. The nucleotides are TGTGCCAGTAGTATAGGCTTCTCAACAGATACGCAGTATTTT. The translation is CASSIGFSTDTQYF.